This T cell receptor beta chain was sequenced in a study of a mutant IDH1 vaccine in newly diagnosed glioma. Study overall: All eight of the vaccinations patients received fell in weeks 1, 3, 5, 7, 11, 15, 19 and 23. Once 4-6 weeks had passed after radiotherapy alone, vaccination started, or it started with temozolomide cycles. Former treatment meant radiotherapy, temozolomide, or both; the majority had gotten both.

Profiling relied on immunoSEQ multiplex PCR, and the TCRdb table lists in-frame clones only, not all of them. The sample lists 56,000 or so clones, about three quarters seen once, with roughly 1.8% in the top ten. V lost 3 bases and J 1 base, leaving 19 bases between the germline ends. The germline CDR1 and CDR2 sequences are SGHRS and YFSETQ. CDR3 length: 17 amino acids. Notes on this clone: The antigen is unknown.

As to time point: week 5, during vaccination. The content of each vaccine dose was 300 ug of mutant IDH1 20-mer peptide, and topical imiquimod accompanied it. This TCR came from a woman in her forties with glioma. Sequenced here: PBMCs, sampled from a glioma patient whose treatment included an IDH1 peptide vaccine. The V call is TRBV5-1, the J call TRBJ1-1; D remains unclear. CDR3 DNA: TGCGCCAGCAGCTCGGAAGGGTCAATGGTTGCGAACACTGAAGCTTTCTTT. This encodes CASSSEGSMVANTEAFF.